The 17 T cell receptor beta chains below come from one sample, sequenced in a study of cytomegalovirus exposure and HLA in healthy donors. Data came from immunoSEQ multiplex PCR; TCRdb stores just in-frame clones and leaves some out. Counted here are some 98,000 clones, around 90% occurring once; the ten biggest clones make up roughly 3.8%. The sequencing sample was made of PBMCs. The source is a woman aged 25-40 years in good health and CMV-seronegative.

The genes are TRBV27 and TRBJ1-5, with 7 bases matching TRBD1. Trimming at V came to 6 bases and at J to 7 bases, leaving 9 bases not matched to a gene. Germline loops: CDR1 MNHEY, CDR2 SMNVEV (reference sequence). The CDR3 runs 14 residues. CDR3 residues: CASSYNRGRQPQHF. The CDR3 DNA reads TGTGCCAGCAGCTATAACAGGGGTAGACAGCCCCAGCATTTT.

V and J are TRBV27 and TRBJ1-1, with 7 bases aligning to TRBD1. Germline V gene sequence: CDR1 MNHEY, CDR2 SMNVEV (reference sequence). The CDR3 contains 15 residues. Unmatched junction bases numbered 11, after V lost 10 bases and J lost 0 bases. CDR3 DNA: TGTGCCACCCTCCCGAGACAGGGTCTGAACACTGAAGCTTTCTTT. It is translated as CATLPRQGLNTEAFF.

This chain uses TRBV6-5 with TRBJ2-4, with 8 bases identical to TRBD1. The CDR3 is made up of 13 amino acids. The trim removed 6 bases at V and 7 bases at J, leaving 5 bases unmatched. CDR1 and CDR2 from the germline V gene are MNHEY and SVGAGI. The CDR3 DNA reads as TGTGCCAGCAGACAGGGGGGTGTTAACATTCAGTACTTC. Its translation: CASRQGGVNIQYF.

The rearrangement joins TRBV27 to TRBJ1-5, with D hard to call. This CDR3 spans 16 amino acids. CDR1 and CDR2 from the germline V gene are MNHEY and SMNVEV (reference sequence). Trimming removed 6 bases from V and 0 bases from J, with 15 bases in between. This chain's CDR3 is CASRPVGTASNQPQHF. The CDR3, as DNA: TGTGCCAGCAGGCCAGTTGGAACAGCTAGCAATCAGCCCCAGCATTTT.

This clone was detected a few times. J is TRBJ2-5 and V is TRBV7-9; perhaps TRBD2 as D (6 bases). The CDR3 spans 19 residues. Germline V gene lookup returns CDR1 SEHNR and CDR2 FQNEAQ (reference sequence). V was cut by 2 bases and J by 2 bases, with 24 bases left in between. This CDR3 is CASSLLPGLGRHGQETQYF. The DNA for the CDR3 is TGTGCCAGCAGCTTACTTCCGGGACTGGGAAGACATGGGCAAGAGACCCAGTACTTC.

The chain couples TRBV15 to TRBJ1-5; tentative D call: TRBD1 (5 bases). V gave up 5 bases and J gave up 0 bases, with 23 bases separating them. The CDR3 length is 19 residues. The germline V gene has CDR1 LNHNV and CDR2 YYDKDF (reference sequence). CDR3 bases: TGTGCCACCAGCGCCCGATTCTCTGGACACCTCCGTAGCAATCAGCCCCAGCATTTT. This encodes CATSARFSGHLRSNQPQHF.

The chain recombines TRBV19 with TRBJ2-6, with 10 bases aligning to TRBD2. This CDR3 spans 17 amino acids. With V trimmed by 4 bases and J by 0 bases, 3 bases remained unmatched. Germline V gene sequence: CDR1 LNHDA, CDR2 SQIVND (reference sequence). As DNA, the CDR3 is TGTGCCAGTAGTACTAGCGGGAGTTTCTCTGGGGCCAACGTCCTGACTTTC. It codes for CASSTSGSFSGANVLTF.

V usage is TRBV4-2 and J usage is TRBJ1-6; tentative D call: TRBD1 (6 bases). Trimming stripped 4 bases from V and 7 bases from J, with 8 bases between. This CDR3 comprises 13 residues. Germline V gene sequence: CDR1 LGHNA, CDR2 YNFKEQ. CDR3 region: CASSLGTNSPLHF. CDR3 sequence (DNA): TGTGCCAGCAGCCTCGGGACAAATTCACCCCTCCACTTT.

The rearrangement uses TRBV27 and TRBJ1-2, with 9 bases lining up with TRBD1. This CDR3 contains 16 residues. V lost 3 bases and J lost 2; bases outside the gene matches: 7. The germline V gene has CDR1 MNHEY and CDR2 SMNVEV (reference sequence). CDR3 coding DNA: TGTGCCAGCAGTTTGGCCAGGGACAGGGCGAACTATGGCTACACCTTC. It yields the protein CASSLARDRANYGYTF.

The V gene is TRBV5-1, the J gene TRBJ2-7, with 11 bases matching TRBD1. This CDR3 contains 15 residues. With 3 bases clipped from V and 5 bases from J, the junction kept 7 bases outside the gene matches. Looked up from germline, CDR1 is SGHRS and CDR2 is YFSETQ. In DNA, the CDR3 is TGCGCCAGCAGCTCTCACTGGACAGGGGGCAACGAGCAGTACTTC. It encodes CASSSHWTGGNEQYF.

The chain carries TRBV23-1 and TRBJ1-5, with D possibly matching TRBD1 (5 bases). TRBV23-1 is annotated as an ORF whose role is uncertain. The CDR3 spans 15 residues. V lost 8 bases, J lost 4 bases, and 18 bases lay in between. The CDR3 reads CASCPAGGENQPQHF. In DNA, the CDR3 is TGCGCCAGCTGTCCAGCCGGGGGAGAAAATCAGCCCCAGCATTTT.

The V call is TRBV11-2, the J call TRBJ1-1; D is undetermined. In germline, CDR1 is SGHAT, CDR2 FQNNGV. V lost 5 bases and J 7 bases, leaving 20 bases between the germline ends. The CDR3 totals 15 residues. The CDR3 DNA sequence: TGTGCCAGCAGCCCCCACTTGGGCGGGAGGGTTGAAGCTTTCTTT. This gives the protein CASSPHLGGRVEAFF.

J is TRBJ2-2 and V is TRBV10-2; 10 bases map to TRBD2. V dropped 10 bases and J dropped 4; count of bases not matched to a gene: 9. Germline CDR1 and CDR2: WSHSY and SAAADI. This CDR3 spans 15 amino acids. The CDR3 sequence is CAIRAGGRSTGELFF. The CDR3, as DNA: TGCGCCATACGAGCGGGGGGGCGGAGCACCGGGGAGCTGTTTTTT.

The V and J genes are TRBV18 and TRBJ2-2; 11 nucleotides line up with TRBD2. The V gene's germline CDR1 is KGHSH and CDR2 LQKENI. This CDR3 is 17 amino acids long. V lost 3 bases, J lost 0 bases, and 3 bases stayed unmatched. CDR3: CASSPPTSGANTGELFF. The CDR3, as DNA: TGTGCCAGCTCACCCCCGACTAGCGGGGCGAACACCGGGGAGCTGTTTTTT. The full variable domain, rest sourced from reference TRBV18 and TRBJ2-2, is NAGVMQNPRHLVRRRGQEARLRCSPMKGHSHVYWYRQLPEEGLKFMVYLQKENIIDESGMPKERFSAEFPKEGPSILRIQQVVRGDSAAYFCASSPPTSGANTGELFFGEGSRLTVL.

The chain uses TRBV5-1 and TRBJ2-7, with a weak D call TRBD2 (6 bases). Germline V gene data show CDR1 as SGHRS and CDR2 as YFSETQ. This CDR3 spans 15 amino acids. V was clipped by 3 bases and J by 3 bases, with 16 bases between them. The CDR3 sequence is CASSSGLINNYEQYF. For the CDR3, the DNA is TGCGCCAGCAGCTCGGGACTCATAAATAACTACGAGCAGTACTTC.

The V gene is TRBV2, the J gene TRBJ1-2, with 9 bases identical to TRBD1. V lost 7 bases to trimming and J lost 7 bases; unmatched junction nucleotides: 10. From germline, CDR1 is SNHLY and CDR2 FYNNEI. The CDR3 consists of 14 residues. The CDR3 region has the DNA TGTGCCAGCATTCGAGACAGGGGGAAATCTGGCTACACCTTC. The encoded protein is CASIRDRGKSGYTF.

This clone is a singleton in its sample. The chain joins TRBV28 to TRBJ2-5; D is ambiguous. The germline gives CDR1 MDHEN, CDR2 SYDVKM. This CDR3 comprises 12 residues. Trimming took off 4 bases at V and 4 bases at J, with 7 bases between the two ends. CDR3: CASSSPVETQYF. In nucleotides, the CDR3 is TGTGCCAGCAGTTCTCCGGTAGAGACCCAGTACTTC.